Listed below are T cell receptor beta chains from one sample, sequenced in a study of shared clonotypes between healthy human individuals. The data were produced by immunoSEQ multiplex PCR, yet TCRdb's version contains in-frame clones alone and is incomplete. The profile covers around 500,000 clones, with 70% to 80% appearing a single time and roughly 13% taken by the ten largest. Sequenced sample: PBMCs. The receptors shown here come from a middle-aged woman in good health. Some clones in this sample may be carry-over from other donors' samples. Both conserved end residues are part of each CDR3. Each record gives: V gene, D gene, clone size, J gene, CDR3 DNA, CDR3 protein. The D gene is left open where the match is weak. Size is stated for part of the rows, as once, few or many counts, or as a class when the clone is expanded.

TRBV19	TRBD2	-	TRBJ2-5	TGTGCCAGTAGTACTGCGGGAGGGCCAGAGACCCAGTACTTC	CASSTAGGPETQYF
TRBV18	TRBD1	-	TRBJ1-5	TGTGCCAGCTCGACCGGACAGGGAGCAGATCAGCCCCAGCATTTT	CASSTGQGADQPQHF
TRBV5-1	TRBD2	-	TRBJ2-2	TGCGCCAGCAGCCTCGGGACTAGCGGGAGGGCCTACACCGGGGAGCTGTTTTTT	CASSLGTSGRAYTGELFF
TRBV7-6	TRBD2	-	TRBJ2-5	TGTGCCAGCAGGCCAATAAAGACTAGCGGGAGCTACGAGACCCAGTACTTC	CASRPIKTSGSYETQYF
TRBV5-1	-	many	TRBJ2-5	TGCGCCAGCAGCCCCGGCGGGCAGGGGGGCGTGTGGGAGACCCAGTACTTC	CASSPGGQGGVWETQYF
TRBV7-6	-	once	TRBJ2-7	TGTGCCAGCAGCTTAGCGCATTCGGGATGGAGCCCCTACGAGCAGTACTTC	CASSLAHSGWSPYEQYF
TRBV5-6	-	-	TRBJ1-1	TGTGCCAGCAGTCCGACGGGGTACACTGAAGCTTTCTTT	CASSPTGYTEAFF
TRBV7-2	TRBD1	-	TRBJ2-5	TGTGCCAGCAGCTTAGACAGGGGGCCGCAAGAGACCCAGTACTTC	CASSLDRGPQETQYF
TRBV7-2	TRBD2	few	TRBJ2-7	TGTGCCAGCAGCTTACACGGGGCGAGACTAGCGTACGAGCAGTACTTC	CASSLHGARLAYEQYF
TRBV7-9	-	-	TRBJ2-1	TGTGCCAGCATCCATCCCCCTTCGGGCAGCTCCTACAATGAGCAGTTCTTC	CASIHPPSGSSYNEQFF
TRBV28	TRBD1	-	TRBJ1-5	TGTGCCAGCAGTTTAGGGACAGGGGGATCATACCAGCCCCAGCATTTT	CASSLGTGGSYQPQHF
TRBV7-9	-	few	TRBJ2-6	TGTGCCAGCAGCTTGCCCTTTGGCTCTGGGGCCAACGTCCTGACTTTC	CASSLPFGSGANVLTF
TRBV18	-	once	TRBJ2-3	TGTGCCAGCTCCCCACTAGGAGCAGATACGCAGTATTTT	CASSPLGADTQYF
TRBV5-1	-	-	TRBJ2-6	TGCGCCAGCAGTTGGCGTGGTTCTGGGGCCAACGTCCTGACTTTC	CASSWRGSGANVLTF
TRBV2	-	-	TRBJ2-3	TGTGCCAGCAGTGCGCTATCCGGCACAGATACGCAGTATTTT	CASSALSGTDTQYF
TRBV19	-	-	TRBJ2-2	TGTGCCAGTAGTATGAGGGATGGAGGCCTTAATAGGGAGCTGTTTTTT	CASSMRDGGLNRELFF
TRBV19	-	-	TRBJ2-7	TGTGCCAGTAGTATAGGCCGCCTGGACTACCCCTACGAGCAGTACTTC	CASSIGRLDYPYEQYF
TRBV9	TRBD2	once	TRBJ2-3	TGTGCCAGCAGCCTCAGGGAGGGCTCTAGCACAGATACGCAGTATTTT	CASSLREGSSTDTQYF
TRBV7-9	TRBD2	-	TRBJ2-1	TGTGCCAGCAGCACAATACTAGCGGGAGGGTACAATGAGCAGTTCTTC	CASSTILAGGYNEQFF
TRBV4-1	TRBD2	-	TRBJ2-7	TGCGCCAGCAGCCCGGGGACTAGCGGGAACTACGAGCAGTACTTC	CASSPGTSGNYEQYF